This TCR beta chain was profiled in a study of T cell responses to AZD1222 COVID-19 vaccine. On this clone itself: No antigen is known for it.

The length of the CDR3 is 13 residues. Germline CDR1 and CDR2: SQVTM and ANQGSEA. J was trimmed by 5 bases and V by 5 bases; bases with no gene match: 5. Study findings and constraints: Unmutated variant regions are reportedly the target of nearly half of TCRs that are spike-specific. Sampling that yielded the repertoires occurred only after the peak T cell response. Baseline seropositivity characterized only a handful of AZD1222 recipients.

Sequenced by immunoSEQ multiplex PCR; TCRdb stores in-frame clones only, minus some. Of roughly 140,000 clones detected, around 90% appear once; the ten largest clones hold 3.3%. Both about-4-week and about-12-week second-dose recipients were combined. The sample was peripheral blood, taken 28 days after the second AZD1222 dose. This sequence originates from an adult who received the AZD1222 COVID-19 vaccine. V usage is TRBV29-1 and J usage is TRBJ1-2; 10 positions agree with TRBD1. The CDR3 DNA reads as TGCAGCGTTCGACAGGGGGCTCGGTATGGCTACACCTTC. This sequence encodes CSVRQGARYGYTF.